This T cell receptor (beta chain) was documented in a study of OX40 agonist ivuxolimab in advanced cancers. About the research overall: Treatment of patients was with ivuxolimab, an agonistic anti-OX40 (CD134) antibody. Across the patients, intravenous ivuxolimab was delivered every 2 weeks at 0.01 to 10 mg/kg.

Germline lookup yields CDR1 SGHDT and CDR2 YYEEEE. This CDR3 comprises 15 residues. V was clipped by 1 base and J by 4 bases, with 15 bases between them. Method: immunoSEQ multiplex PCR; TCRdb's copy keeps in-frame clones and lacks some. Among fewer than 75,000 clones, 88% were seen once, and the ten largest hold 0.67%. Sequenced material: CD4+ or CD8+ T cells sorted from blood, taken in a trial of the OX40 agonist ivuxolimab. The receptor was isolated from an adult with an advanced solid tumor such as melanoma, head and neck, liver or kidney cancer. The chain joins TRBV5-6 to TRBJ2-7; maybe TRBD2 (6 bases). CDR3 amino acids: CASSLRGTPPYEQYF. The CDR3 DNA reads TGTGCCAGCAGCTTGCGGGGGACCCCCCCTTACGAGCAGTACTTC.